Listed below are T cell receptor beta chains from one sample, sequenced in a study of control samples from healthy donors and cancer patients. This table comes from immunoSEQ multiplex PCR, and its TCRdb copy is limited to in-frame clones, with some not included. The table includes roughly 130,000 clones, roughly 89% detected once. The sample consisted of blood. The receptors shown here come from a man aged 25-40 years in good health. The CDR3 runs from the conserved cysteine through the conserved F or W. The D gene is left open where the match is weak. Rows give clone size only sometimes, using once, few, many, or a class for an expanded clone.

clone_size	d_call	j_call	v_call	cdr3_nt	cdr3_aa
-	TRBD1	TRBJ1-1	TRBV5-6	TGTGCCAGCAGCCTAAGACAGGGTTACACTGAAGCTTTCTTT	CASSLRQGYTEAFF
-	-	TRBJ2-3	TRBV19	TGTGCCAGTAGAGGTCTAGGGAACACAGATACGCAGTATTTT	CASRGLGNTDTQYF
-	-	TRBJ1-4	TRBV2	TGTGCCAGCAGTGAAGGAGCAACTAATGAAAAACTGTTTTTT	CASSEGATNEKLFF
-	TRBD2	TRBJ2-2	TRBV19	TGTGCCAGTAGGATAAAATCAGCGGGAGGAGGCACCGGGGAGCTGTTTTTT	CASRIKSAGGGTGELFF
-	TRBD1	TRBJ1-2	TRBV28	TGTGCCGTACCGACAGGGGCTAACTATGGCTACACCTTC	CAVPTGANYGYTF
-	TRBD1	TRBJ1-2	TRBV15	TGTGCCACCAGCAGAGGTAACAGGGGACCCTCGGATGGCTACACCTTC	CATSRGNRGPSDGYTF
-	-	TRBJ1-2	TRBV29-1	TGCAGCGTTGATATGCCGGAGGGGGGAACTGGCTACACCTTC	CSVDMPEGGTGYTF
-	TRBD2	TRBJ2-7	TRBV9	TGTGCCAGCAGCGTAGAAGCGGGAGTGGTCTACGAGCAGTACTTC	CASSVEAGVVYEQYF
once	-	TRBJ2-5	TRBV20-1	TGCAGTGTCACACCCGAAGAGACCCAGTACTTC	CSVTPEETQYF
-	-	TRBJ1-1	TRBV7-2	TGTGCCAGCAGCCCCTGGGGAGGGGAGGGAACTGAAGCTTTCTTT	CASSPWGGEGTEAFF
-	-	TRBJ1-5	TRBV15	TGTGCCACCAGCAGAGATCTTGTCGGCAGGGGCAATCAGCCCCAGCATTTT	CATSRDLVGRGNQPQHF
once	TRBD1	TRBJ1-2	TRBV19	TGTGCCAGTTTTCAACCCAATCGGGGGACAGGTTTTAACTATGGCTACACCTTC	CASFQPNRGTGFNYGYTF
-	-	TRBJ2-7	TRBV5-6	TGTGCCAGCAGCTTCCAACAGTCCTACGAGCAGTACTTC	CASSFQQSYEQYF
-	-	TRBJ2-1	TRBV30	TGTGCCTCTACGGGGCCCTCCTACAATGAGCAGTTCTTC	CASTGPSYNEQFF
-	-	TRBJ2-6	TRBV10-3	TGTGCCATCCGGGGTTTCTCTGGGGCCAACGTCCTGACTTTC	CAIRGFSGANVLTF
once	-	TRBJ2-1	TRBV29-1	TGCAGCGCCACAGGGTTCTACAATGAGCAGTTCTTC	CSATGFYNEQFF
-	TRBD1	TRBJ1-6	TRBV11-3	TGTGCCAGCAGCTTAACGACAGGGAACAATAATTCACCCCTCCACTTT	CASSLTTGNNNSPLHF
-	-	TRBJ2-3	TRBV5-1	TGCGCCAGCAGTGGCGGGGTAAGCACAGATACGCAGTATTTT	CASSGGVSTDTQYF
-	-	TRBJ2-4	TRBV6-2/TRBV6-3	TGTGCCAGCAGTTACGACAGGGGAGGGGACATTCAGTACTTC	CASSYDRGGDIQYF
-	-	TRBJ1-2	TRBV6-5	TGTGCCAGCAGTTACTCGTGGGGGAAACTCAACTATGGCTACACCTTC	CASSYSWGKLNYGYTF
once	-	TRBJ2-5	TRBV5-4	TGTGCCAGCAGCCGGGACTTGATGGAGACCCAGTACTTC	CASSRDLMETQYF
-	-	TRBJ1-3	TRBV4-2	TGTGCCAGCAGCCCAAGAAGAAGCAGCTCTGGAAACACCATATATTTT	CASSPRRSSSGNTIYF
-	TRBD2	TRBJ2-1	TRBV24-1	TGTGCCACCAGTGACCCTAGCGGGAGCGTCAATGAGCAGTTCTTC	CATSDPSGSVNEQFF
-	TRBD1	TRBJ1-6	TRBV28	TGTGCCAGCAGTCAAACGGGACAGTTAAATTCACCCCTCCACTTT	CASSQTGQLNSPLHF
-	TRBD1	TRBJ1-6	TRBV14	TGTGCCAGCAGCTTATGGACAGGGTCGAATTCACCCCTCCACTTT	CASSLWTGSNSPLHF
-	TRBD1	TRBJ1-1	TRBV28	TGTGCCAGCAGTTTATTCGGGACAGGGGATACTGAAGCTTTCTTT	CASSLFGTGDTEAFF
-	-	TRBJ2-1	TRBV6-5	TGTGCCACATTAGCGGAGGGCTACAATGAGCAGTTCTTC	CATLAEGYNEQFF
-	TRBD2	TRBJ2-1	TRBV9	TGTGCCAGCAGCGTAGCCCCGGGACTAGCGGGAGCCAATGAGCAGTTCTTC	CASSVAPGLAGANEQFF
-	-	TRBJ1-1	TRBV10-3	TGTGCCATCAGTGAGTCCTTTTCCAGGCCCGAAGCTTTCTTT	CAISESFSRPEAFF
-	-	TRBJ2-7	TRBV28	TGTGCCAGCACCACCGGGAGAGAGCAGTACTTC	CASTTGREQYF
-	TRBD2	TRBJ2-1	TRBV30	TGTGCCTGGACTTCCCCCACTAGCGGGAGTGGAAATGAGCAGTTCTTC	CAWTSPTSGSGNEQFF
-	-	TRBJ1-1	TRBV18	TGTGCCAGCTCACCCTACCGCTCGTCGGGGGTTATCGTGAACACTGAAGCTTTCTTT	CASSPYRSSGVIVNTEAFF